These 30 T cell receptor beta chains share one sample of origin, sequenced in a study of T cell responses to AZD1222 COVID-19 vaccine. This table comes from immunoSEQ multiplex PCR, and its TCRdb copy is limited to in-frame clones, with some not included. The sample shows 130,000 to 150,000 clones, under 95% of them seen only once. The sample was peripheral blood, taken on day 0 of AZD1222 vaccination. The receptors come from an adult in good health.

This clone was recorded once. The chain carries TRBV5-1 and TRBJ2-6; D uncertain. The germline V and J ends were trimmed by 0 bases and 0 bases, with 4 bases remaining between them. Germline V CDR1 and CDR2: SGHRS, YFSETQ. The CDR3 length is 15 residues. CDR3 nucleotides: TGCGCCAGCAGCTTGGGGGACTCTGGGGCCAACGTCCTGACTTTC. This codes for CASSLGDSGANVLTF.

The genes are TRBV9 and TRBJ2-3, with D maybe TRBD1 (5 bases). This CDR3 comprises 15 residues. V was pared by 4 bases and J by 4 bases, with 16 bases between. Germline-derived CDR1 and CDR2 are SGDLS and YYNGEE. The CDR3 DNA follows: TGTGCCAGCAGCTTAGGACACCTGAAGTCAGATACGCAGTATTTT. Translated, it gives CASSLGHLKSDTQYF.

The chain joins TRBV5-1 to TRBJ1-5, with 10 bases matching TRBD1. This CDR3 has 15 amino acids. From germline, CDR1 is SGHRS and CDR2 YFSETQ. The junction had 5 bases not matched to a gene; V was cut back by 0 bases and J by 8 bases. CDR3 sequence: CASSLAGTGEEPQHF. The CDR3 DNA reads TGCGCCAGCAGCTTGGCGGGGACAGGGGAAGAGCCCCAGCATTTT. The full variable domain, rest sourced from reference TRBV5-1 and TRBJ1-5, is KAGVTQTPRYLIKTRGQQVTLSCSPISGHRSVSWYQQTPGQGLQFLFEYFSETQRNKGNFPGRFSGRQFSNSRSEMNVSTLELGDSALYLCASSLAGTGEEPQHFGDGTRLSIL.

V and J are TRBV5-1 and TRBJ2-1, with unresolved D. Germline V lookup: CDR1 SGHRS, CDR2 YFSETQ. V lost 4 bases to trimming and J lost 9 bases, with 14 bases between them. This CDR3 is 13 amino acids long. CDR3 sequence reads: CASSDLGYGEQFF. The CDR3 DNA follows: TGCGCCAGCAGCGACCTAGGATACGGTGAGCAGTTCTTC.

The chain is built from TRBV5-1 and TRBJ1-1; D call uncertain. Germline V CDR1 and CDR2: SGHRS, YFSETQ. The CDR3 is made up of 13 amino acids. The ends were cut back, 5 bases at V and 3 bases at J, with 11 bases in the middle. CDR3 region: CASSRVGDTEAFF. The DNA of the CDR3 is TGCGCCAGCAGTAGGGTTGGGGACACTGAAGCTTTCTTT.

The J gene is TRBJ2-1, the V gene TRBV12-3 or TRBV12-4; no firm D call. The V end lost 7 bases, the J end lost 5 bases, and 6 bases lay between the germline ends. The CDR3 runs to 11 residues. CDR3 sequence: CASTLNNEQFF. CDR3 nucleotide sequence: TGTGCCAGCACCTTGAACAATGAGCAGTTCTTC.

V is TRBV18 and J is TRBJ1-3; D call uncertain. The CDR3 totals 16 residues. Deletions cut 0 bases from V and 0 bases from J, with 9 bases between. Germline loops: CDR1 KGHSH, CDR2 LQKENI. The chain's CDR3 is CASSPPGWSSGNTIYF. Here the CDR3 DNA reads TGTGCCAGCTCACCACCGGGTTGGAGCTCTGGAAACACCATATATTTT.

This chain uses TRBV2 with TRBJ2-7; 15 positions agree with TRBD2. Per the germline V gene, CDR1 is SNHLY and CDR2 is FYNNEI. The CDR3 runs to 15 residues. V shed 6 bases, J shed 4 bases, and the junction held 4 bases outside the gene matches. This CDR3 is CASSAGTSGGYEQYF. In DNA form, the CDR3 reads TGTGCCAGCAGCGCCGGGACTAGCGGGGGGTACGAGCAGTACTTC.

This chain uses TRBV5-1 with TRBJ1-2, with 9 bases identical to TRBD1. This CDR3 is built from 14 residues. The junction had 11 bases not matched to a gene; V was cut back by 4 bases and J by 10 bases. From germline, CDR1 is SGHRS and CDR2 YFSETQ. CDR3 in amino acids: CASSTGGTGIDYTF. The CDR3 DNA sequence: TGCGCCAGCAGCACCGGAGGGACAGGGATTGACTACACCTTC.

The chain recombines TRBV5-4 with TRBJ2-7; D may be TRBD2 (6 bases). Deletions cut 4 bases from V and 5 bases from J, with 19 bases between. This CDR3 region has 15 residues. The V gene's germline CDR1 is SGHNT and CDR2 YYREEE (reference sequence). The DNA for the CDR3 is TGTGCCAGCAGCCCCCCCGGGGGTCTAGCAGACGAGCAGTACTTC. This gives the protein CASSPPGGLADEQYF. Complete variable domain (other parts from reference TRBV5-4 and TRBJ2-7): ETGVTQSPTHLIKTRGQQVTLRCSSQSGHNTVSWYQQALGQGPQFIFQYYREEENGRGNFPPRFSGLQFPNYSSELNVNALELDDSALYLCASSPPGGLADEQYFGPGTRLTVT.

The CDR3 DNA is TGTGCCAGCAGCGAGTCAGGGGGAAGAGAAAAACTGTTTTTT. It codes for CASSESGGREKLFF. V usage is TRBV9 and J usage is TRBJ1-4; 7 nucleotides match TRBD1. Looked up from germline, CDR1 is SGDLS and CDR2 is YYNGEE. CDR3 length: 14 residues. Trimming took 3 bases from V and 8 from J; bases not matched to a gene: 7.

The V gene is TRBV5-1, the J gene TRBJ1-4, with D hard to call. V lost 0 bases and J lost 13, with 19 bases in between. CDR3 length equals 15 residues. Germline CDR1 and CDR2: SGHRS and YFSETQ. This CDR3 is CASSLAILGQDRLFF. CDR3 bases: TGCGCCAGCAGCTTGGCCATTCTCGGGCAGGATCGACTGTTTTTT. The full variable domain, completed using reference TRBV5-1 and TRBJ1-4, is KAGVTQTPRYLIKTRGQQVTLSCSPISGHRSVSWYQQTPGQGLQFLFEYFSETQRNKGNFPGRFSGRQFSNSRSEMNVSTLELGDSALYLCASSLAILGQDRLFFGSGTQLSVL.

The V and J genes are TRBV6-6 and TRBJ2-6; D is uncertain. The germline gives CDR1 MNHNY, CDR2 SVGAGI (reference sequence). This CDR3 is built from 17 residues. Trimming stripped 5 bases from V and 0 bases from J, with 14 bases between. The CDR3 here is CASSPAVTSSGANVLTF. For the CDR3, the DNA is TGTGCCAGCAGTCCTGCCGTCACCAGCTCTGGGGCCAACGTCCTGACTTTC.

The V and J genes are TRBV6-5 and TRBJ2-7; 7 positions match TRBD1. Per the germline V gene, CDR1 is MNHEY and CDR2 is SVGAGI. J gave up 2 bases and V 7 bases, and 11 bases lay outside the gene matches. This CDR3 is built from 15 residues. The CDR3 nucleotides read TGTGCCAGCACGAACAGGGGAAGGGGGACCTACGAGCAGTACTTC. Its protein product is CASTNRGRGTYEQYF.

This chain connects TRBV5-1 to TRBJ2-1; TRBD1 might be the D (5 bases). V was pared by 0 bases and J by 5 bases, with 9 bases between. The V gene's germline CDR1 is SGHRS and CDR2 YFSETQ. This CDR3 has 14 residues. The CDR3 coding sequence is TGCGCCAGCAGCTTGGGCAGGGCCGACAATGAGCAGTTCTTC. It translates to CASSLGRADNEQFF.

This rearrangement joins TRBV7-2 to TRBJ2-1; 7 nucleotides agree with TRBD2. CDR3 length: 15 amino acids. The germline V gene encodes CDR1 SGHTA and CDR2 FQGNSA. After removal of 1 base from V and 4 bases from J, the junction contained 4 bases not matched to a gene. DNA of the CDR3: TGTGCCAGCAGCTTAGGAGGTAGCGGGTACAATGAGCAGTTCTTC. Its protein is CASSLGGSGYNEQFF.

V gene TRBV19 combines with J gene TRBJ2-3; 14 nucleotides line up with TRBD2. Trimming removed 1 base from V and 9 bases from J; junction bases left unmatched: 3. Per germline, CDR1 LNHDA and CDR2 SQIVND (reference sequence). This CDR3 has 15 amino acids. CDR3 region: CASSIGLAGGPTQYF. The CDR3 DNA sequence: TGTGCCAGTAGTATAGGACTAGCGGGAGGGCCCACGCAGTATTTT.

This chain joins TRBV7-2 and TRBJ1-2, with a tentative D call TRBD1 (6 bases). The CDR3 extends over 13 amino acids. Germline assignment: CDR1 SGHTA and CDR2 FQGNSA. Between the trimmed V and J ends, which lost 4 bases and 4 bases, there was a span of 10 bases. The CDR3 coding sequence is TGTGCCAGCAGCTCCCAGACAGGCTATGGCTACACCTTC. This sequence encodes CASSSQTGYGYTF.

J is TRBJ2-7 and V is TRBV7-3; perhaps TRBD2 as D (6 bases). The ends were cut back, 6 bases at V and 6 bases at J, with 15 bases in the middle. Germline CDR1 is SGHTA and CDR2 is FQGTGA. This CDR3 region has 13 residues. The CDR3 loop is CASRFGRDSEQYF. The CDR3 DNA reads TGTGCCAGCAGGTTCGGGCGGGATTCCGAGCAGTACTTC.

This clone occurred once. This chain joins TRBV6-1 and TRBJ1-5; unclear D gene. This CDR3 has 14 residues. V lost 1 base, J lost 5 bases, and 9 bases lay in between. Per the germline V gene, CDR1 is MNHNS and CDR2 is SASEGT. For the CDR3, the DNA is TGTGCCAGCAGTGAAGGGTGGAAGGATCAGCCCCAGCATTTT. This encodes CASSEGWKDQPQHF.

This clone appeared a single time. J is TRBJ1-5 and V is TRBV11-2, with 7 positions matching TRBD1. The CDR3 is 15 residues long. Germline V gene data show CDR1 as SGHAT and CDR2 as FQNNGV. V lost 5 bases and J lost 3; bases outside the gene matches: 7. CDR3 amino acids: CASSVRTGINQPQHF. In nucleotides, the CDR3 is TGTGCCAGCAGCGTGAGGACAGGTATCAATCAGCCCCAGCATTTT.

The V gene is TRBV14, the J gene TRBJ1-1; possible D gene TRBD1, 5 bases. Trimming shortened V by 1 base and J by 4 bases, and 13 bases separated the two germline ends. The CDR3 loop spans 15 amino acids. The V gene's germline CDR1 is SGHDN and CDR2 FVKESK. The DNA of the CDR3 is TGTGCCAGCAGCCAAGTGGCAGGGTCTCGCACTGAAGCTTTCTTT. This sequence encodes CASSQVAGSRTEAFF.

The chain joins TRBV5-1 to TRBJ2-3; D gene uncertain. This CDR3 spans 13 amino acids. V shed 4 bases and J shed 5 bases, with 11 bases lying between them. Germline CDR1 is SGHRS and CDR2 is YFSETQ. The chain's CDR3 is CASSPAPGDTQYF. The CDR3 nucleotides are TGCGCCAGCAGCCCCGCACCGGGAGATACGCAGTATTTT.

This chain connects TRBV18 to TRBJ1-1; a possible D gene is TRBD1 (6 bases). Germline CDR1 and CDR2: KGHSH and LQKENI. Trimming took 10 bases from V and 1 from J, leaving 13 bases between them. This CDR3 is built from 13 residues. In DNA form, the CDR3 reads TGTGCCAACCGCGCGGGACAGAACACTGAAGCTTTCTTT. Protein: CANRAGQNTEAFF. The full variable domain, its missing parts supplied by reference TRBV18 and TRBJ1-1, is NAGVMQNPRHLVRRRGQEARLRCSPMKGHSHVYWYRQLPEEGLKFMVYLQKENIIDESGMPKERFSAEFPKEGPSILRIQQVVRGDSAAYFCANRAGQNTEAFFGQGTRLTVV.

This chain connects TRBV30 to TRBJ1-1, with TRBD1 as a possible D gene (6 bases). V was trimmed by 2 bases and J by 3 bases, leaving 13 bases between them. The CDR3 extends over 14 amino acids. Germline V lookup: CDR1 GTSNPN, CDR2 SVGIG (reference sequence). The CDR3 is CAWSWVTGYTEAFF. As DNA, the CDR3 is TGTGCCTGGAGTTGGGTGACAGGTTACACTGAAGCTTTCTTT.

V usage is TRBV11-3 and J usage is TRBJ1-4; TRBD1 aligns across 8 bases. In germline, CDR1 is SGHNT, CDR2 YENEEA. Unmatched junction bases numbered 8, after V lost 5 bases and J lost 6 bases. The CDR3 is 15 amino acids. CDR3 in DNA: TGTGCCAGCAGCATCTCACAGGGGGAGGATGAAAAACTGTTTTTT. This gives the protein CASSISQGEDEKLFF.

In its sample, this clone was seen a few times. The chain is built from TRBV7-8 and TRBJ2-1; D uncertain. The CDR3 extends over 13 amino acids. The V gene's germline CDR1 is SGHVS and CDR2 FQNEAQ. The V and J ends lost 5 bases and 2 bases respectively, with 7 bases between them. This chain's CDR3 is CASSALTYNEQFF. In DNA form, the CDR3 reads TGTGCCAGCAGCGCGCTTACCTACAATGAGCAGTTCTTC.

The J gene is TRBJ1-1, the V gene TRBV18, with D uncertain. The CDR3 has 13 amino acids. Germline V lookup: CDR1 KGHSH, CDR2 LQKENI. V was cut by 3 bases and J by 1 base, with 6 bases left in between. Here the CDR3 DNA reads TGTGCCAGCTCACCGCCGCCGAACACTGAAGCTTTCTTT. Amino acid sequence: CASSPPPNTEAFF.

This CDR3 reads CASSQDRRTGGTEEQYF. As DNA, the CDR3 is TGTGCCAGCAGCCAAGATCGCCGGACAGGGGGAACGGAGGAGCAGTACTTC. This sequence joins TRBV3-1 (or the pseudogene TRBV3-2) and TRBJ2-7, with 10 bases identical to TRBD1. V was pared by 0 bases and J by 7 bases, with 12 bases of the junction left unmatched. This CDR3 region has 17 residues. Germline-derived CDR1 and CDR2 are LGHDT and YNNKEL (reference sequence).

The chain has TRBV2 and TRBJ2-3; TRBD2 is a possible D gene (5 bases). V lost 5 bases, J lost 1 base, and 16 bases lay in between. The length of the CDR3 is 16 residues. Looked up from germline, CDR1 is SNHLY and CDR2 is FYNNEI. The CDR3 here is CASSRDLVSRTDTQYF. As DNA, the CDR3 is TGTGCCAGCAGTCGGGATTTAGTTTCCCGCACAGATACGCAGTATTTT. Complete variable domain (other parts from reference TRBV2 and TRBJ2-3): EPEVTQTPSHQVTQMGQEVILRCVPISNHLYFYWYRQILGQKVEFLVSFYNNEISEKSEIFDDQFSVERPDGSNFTLKIRSTKLEDSAMYFCASSRDLVSRTDTQYFGPGTRLTVL.